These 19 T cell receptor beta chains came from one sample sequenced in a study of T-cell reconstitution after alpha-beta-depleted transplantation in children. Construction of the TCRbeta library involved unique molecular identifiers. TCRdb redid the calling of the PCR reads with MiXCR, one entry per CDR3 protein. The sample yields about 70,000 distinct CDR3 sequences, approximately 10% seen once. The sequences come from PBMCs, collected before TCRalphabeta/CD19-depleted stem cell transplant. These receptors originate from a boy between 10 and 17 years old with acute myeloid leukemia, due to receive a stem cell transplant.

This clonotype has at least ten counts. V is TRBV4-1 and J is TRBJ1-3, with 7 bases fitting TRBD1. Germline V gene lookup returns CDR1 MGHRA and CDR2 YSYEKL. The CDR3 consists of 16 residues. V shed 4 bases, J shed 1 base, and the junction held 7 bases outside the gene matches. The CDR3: CASSPTGTASGNTIYF. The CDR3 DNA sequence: TGCGCCAGCAGCCCAACCGGGACAGCTTCTGGAAACACCATATATTTT.

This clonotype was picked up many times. The CDR3 spells CASRLAGPYNEQFF. As DNA, the CDR3 is TGTGCCAGCAGGTTGGCAGGGCCCTACAATGAGCAGTTCTTC. The V and J genes are TRBV7-8 and TRBJ2-1, with a tentative D call TRBD1 (5 bases). V gave up 6 bases and J gave up 2 bases, with 11 bases separating them. The CDR3 spans 14 residues. Per germline, CDR1 SGHVS and CDR2 FQNEAQ.

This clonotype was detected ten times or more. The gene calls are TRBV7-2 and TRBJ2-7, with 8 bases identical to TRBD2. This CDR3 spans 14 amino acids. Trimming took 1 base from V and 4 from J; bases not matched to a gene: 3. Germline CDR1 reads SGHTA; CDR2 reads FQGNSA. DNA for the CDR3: TGTGCCAGCAGCTTAGACCTAGCGGGTTACGAGCAGTACTTC. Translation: CASSLDLAGYEQYF.

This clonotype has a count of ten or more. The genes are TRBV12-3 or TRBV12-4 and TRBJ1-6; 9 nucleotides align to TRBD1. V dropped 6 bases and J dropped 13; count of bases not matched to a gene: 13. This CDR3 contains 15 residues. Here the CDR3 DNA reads TGTGCCAGCAGCTTCGACACCGGGACAGGGATTCCCCTCCACTTT. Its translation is CASSFDTGTGIPLHF.

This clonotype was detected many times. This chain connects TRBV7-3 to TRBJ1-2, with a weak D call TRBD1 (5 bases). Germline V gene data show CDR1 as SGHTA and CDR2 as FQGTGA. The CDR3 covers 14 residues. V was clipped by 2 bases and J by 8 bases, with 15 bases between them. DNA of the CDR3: TGTGCCAGCAGCTTAGGGCCCCTGGGGGAAGGCTACACCTTC. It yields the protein CASSLGPLGEGYTF.

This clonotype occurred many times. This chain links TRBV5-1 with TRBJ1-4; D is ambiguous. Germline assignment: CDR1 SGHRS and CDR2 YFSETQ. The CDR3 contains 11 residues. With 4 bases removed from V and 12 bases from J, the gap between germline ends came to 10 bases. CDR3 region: CASSLHGELFF. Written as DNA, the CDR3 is TGCGCCAGCAGCCTACACGGGGAACTGTTTTTT.

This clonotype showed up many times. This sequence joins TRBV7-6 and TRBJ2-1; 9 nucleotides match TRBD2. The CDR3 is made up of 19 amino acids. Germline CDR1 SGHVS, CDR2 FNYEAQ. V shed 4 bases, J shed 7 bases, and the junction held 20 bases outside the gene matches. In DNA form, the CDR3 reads TGTGCCAGCAGCTCAACCTTCGGGACTAGCTTCTCAACGGGGAATGAGCAGTTCTTC. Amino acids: CASSSTFGTSFSTGNEQFF.

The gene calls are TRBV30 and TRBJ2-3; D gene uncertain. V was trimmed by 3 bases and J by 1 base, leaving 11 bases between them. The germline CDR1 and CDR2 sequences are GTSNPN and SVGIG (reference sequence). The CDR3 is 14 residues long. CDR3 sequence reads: CAWRRKGGTDTQYF. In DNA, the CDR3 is TGTGCCTGGAGGCGAAAGGGTGGCACAGATACGCAGTATTTT.

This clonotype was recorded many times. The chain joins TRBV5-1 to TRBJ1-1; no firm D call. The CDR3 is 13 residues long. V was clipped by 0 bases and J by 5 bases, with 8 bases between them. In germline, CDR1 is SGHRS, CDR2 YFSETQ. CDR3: CASSLEWVTEAFF. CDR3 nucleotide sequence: TGCGCCAGCAGCTTGGAGTGGGTAACTGAAGCTTTCTTT.

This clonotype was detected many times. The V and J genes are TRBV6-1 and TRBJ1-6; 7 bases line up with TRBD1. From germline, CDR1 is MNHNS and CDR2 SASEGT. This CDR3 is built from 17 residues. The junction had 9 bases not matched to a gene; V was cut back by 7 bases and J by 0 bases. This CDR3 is CASKQGTQSSYNSPLHF. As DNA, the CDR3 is TGTGCCAGCAAACAGGGGACTCAGAGCTCCTATAATTCACCCCTCCACTTT.

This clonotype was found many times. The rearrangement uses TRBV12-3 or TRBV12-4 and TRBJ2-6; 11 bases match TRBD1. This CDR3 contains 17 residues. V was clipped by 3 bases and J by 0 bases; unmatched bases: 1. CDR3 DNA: TGTGCCAGCAGTTTCGGGACAGGGGGCTCTGGGGCCAACGTCCTGACTTTC. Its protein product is CASSFGTGGSGANVLTF.

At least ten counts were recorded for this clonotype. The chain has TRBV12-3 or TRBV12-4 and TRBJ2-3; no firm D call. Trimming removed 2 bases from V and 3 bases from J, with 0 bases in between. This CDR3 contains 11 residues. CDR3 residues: CASSLTDTQYF. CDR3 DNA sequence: TGTGCCAGCAGTTTAACAGATACGCAGTATTTT.

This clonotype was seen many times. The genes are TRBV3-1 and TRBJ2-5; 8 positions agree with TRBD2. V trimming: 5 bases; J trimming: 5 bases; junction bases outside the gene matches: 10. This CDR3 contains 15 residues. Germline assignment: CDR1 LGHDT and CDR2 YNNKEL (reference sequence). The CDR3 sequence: CASSELGAGAETQYF. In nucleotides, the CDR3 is TGTGCCAGCAGCGAGCTAGGAGCGGGAGCTGAGACCCAGTACTTC.

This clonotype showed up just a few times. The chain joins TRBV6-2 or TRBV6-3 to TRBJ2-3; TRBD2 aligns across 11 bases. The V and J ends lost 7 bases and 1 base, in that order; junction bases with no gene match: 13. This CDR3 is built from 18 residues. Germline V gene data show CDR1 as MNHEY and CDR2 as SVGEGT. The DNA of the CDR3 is TGTGCCAGCAAAAGGTTAGGGCTAGCGGGAGGTCGCACAGATACGCAGTATTTT. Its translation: CASKRLGLAGGRTDTQYF.

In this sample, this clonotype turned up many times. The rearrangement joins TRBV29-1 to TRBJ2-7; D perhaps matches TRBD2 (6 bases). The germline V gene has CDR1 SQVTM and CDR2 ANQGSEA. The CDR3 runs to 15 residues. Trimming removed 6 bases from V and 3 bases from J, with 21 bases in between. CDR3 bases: TGCAGCGTACGGATAGCGGCCACAGCGGGCTACGAGCAGTACTTC. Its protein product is CSVRIAATAGYEQYF.

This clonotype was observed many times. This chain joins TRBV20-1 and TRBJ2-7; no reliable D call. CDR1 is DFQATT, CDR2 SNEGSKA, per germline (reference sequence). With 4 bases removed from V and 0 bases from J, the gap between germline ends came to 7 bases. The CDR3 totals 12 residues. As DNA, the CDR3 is TGCAGTGCTACGAGAAACTCCTACGAGCAGTACTTC. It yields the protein CSATRNSYEQYF.

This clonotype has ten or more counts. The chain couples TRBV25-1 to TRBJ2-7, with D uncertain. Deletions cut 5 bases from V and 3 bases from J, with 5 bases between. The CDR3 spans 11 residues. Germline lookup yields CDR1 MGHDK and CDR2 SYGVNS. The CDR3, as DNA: TGTGCCAGCAGTAGTGACTACGAGCAGTACTTC. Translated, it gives CASSSDYEQYF.

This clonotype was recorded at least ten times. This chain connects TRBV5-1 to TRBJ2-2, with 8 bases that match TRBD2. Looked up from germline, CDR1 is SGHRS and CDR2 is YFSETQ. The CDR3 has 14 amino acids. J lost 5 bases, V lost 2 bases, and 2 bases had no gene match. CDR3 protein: CASSFQRETGELFF. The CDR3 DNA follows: TGCGCCAGCAGCTTCCAGCGGGAGACCGGGGAGCTGTTTTTT.

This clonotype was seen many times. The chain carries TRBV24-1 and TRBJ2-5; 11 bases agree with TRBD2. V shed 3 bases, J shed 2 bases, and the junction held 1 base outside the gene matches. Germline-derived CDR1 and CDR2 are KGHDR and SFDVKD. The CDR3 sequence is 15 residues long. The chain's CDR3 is CATSDVAGGQETQYF. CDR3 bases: TGTGCCACCAGTGATGTAGCGGGAGGGCAAGAGACCCAGTACTTC.